What follows are 10 T cell receptor beta chains derived from one specimen sequenced in a study of tumor-infiltrating lymphocytes in primary liver carcinoma. Co-extraction of RNA and DNA was performed on about 19-30 mg of unsorted bulk tissue. A constant-region primer served to make TCR beta cDNA from roughly 480 ng total RNA. Each TCR beta library was derived from three nested multiplex PCR rounds that employed slightly modified ARM-PCR. Rounds one and two of PCR, each of about 10 cycles, were primed with TRBV1-TRBV30 forward primers and a C-beta reverse primer. TCRdb redid the calling of the multiplex PCR reads with MiXCR, one entry per CDR3 protein. Among about 99,000 distinct CDR3 sequences, 55% to 75% were seen once, and the ten largest hold more than 8%. Sequencing input: liver tumor tissue from sampling region 5. This sample's subset: tumor region T5, tumor centre. The receptor set was obtained from a woman aged 60-75 years with primary liver carcinoma and hepatitis B virus infection.

A remark on this clonotype: No conserved phenylalanine or tryptophan is present at the end of the CDR3, so a read error is the likely explanation. The V call is TRBV12-3 or TRBV12-4, the J call TRBJ2-7; 8 nucleotides match TRBD2. The CDR3 totals 13 residues. Trimming at V came to 7 bases and at J to 3 bases, leaving 5 bases not matched to a gene. DNA of the CDR3: TGTGCCAGCAAAGCAGCGGGAGTCTACGAGCAGTACTGC. Encoded protein: CASKAAGVYEQYC.

Details on this clonotype: The germline gene is not matched at one end of the junction; a read error may be the cause. The chain uses TRBV12-3 or TRBV12-4 and TRBJ2-1; the match to TRBD2 covers 12 bases. The CDR3 is 16 residues long. This CDR3 reads CASSYLASGRDNEQFF. The CDR3 DNA sequence: TGTGCCAGCAGTTATTTGGCTAGCGGGAGGGACAATGAACAGTTCTTC.

This clonotype was seen a single time. The final CDR3 position lacks the conserved phenylalanine or tryptophan, pointing to a likely read error. It is unclear where the CDR3 begins or ends on the DNA, so no DNA is shown, and the CDR3 is as TCRdb lists it. The chain uses TRBV11-1 and TRBJ2-3; the tabulated D call, TRBD2, remains unverified against the DNA. From its first to its last residue, the CDR3 has 14 amino acids. Germline CDR1 reads SGHAT; CDR2 reads FQDESV (reference sequence). The CDR3 here is CAISLRQRAGDSHL.

This clonotype was observed many times. The chain links TRBV5-5 to TRBJ2-1, with 9 bases lining up with TRBD2. Trimming removed 2 bases from V and 6 bases from J; junction bases left unmatched: 6. CDR1 SGHKS and CDR2 YYEKEE come from the germline V gene (reference sequence). CDR3 length equals 15 residues. DNA of the CDR3: TGTGCCAGCAGCTTTAGCGGGAGTGTAGGCAATGAGCAGTTCTTC. Its protein is CASSFSGSVGNEQFF. The full variable domain, in which reference TRBV5-5 and TRBJ2-1 provide the parts outside the CDR3, is DAGVTQSPTHLIKTRGQQVTLRCSPISGHKSVSWYQQVLGQGPQFIFQYYEKEERGRGNFPDRFSARQFPNYSSELNVNALLLGDSALYLCASSFSGSVGNEQFFGPGTRLTVL.

As concerns this clonotype: Mismatch with germline at one junction end may stem from a read error. The chain is built from TRBV20-1 and TRBJ2-7; D is possibly TRBD1 (7 bases). This CDR3 spans 15 amino acids. Germline V gene data show CDR1 as DFQATT and CDR2 as SNEGSKA (reference sequence). The CDR3: CSAPGGGGRDYEQYF. In DNA form, the CDR3 reads TGCAGTGCGCCCGGAGGGGGCGGAAGGGATTACGAGCAGTACTTT.

This clonotype was seen ten or more times. V gene TRBV11-2 combines with J gene TRBJ2-7, with TRBD2 matching 11 bases. Trimming at V came to 2 bases and at J to 4 bases, leaving 4 bases not matched to a gene. This CDR3 region has 15 residues. The germline gives CDR1 SGHAT, CDR2 FQNNGV. The CDR3 DNA reads TGTGCCAGCAGCTTAATGTCTAGCGGGAGGTACGAGCAGTACTTC. Encoded protein: CASSLMSSGRYEQYF. Full variable domain (outside the CDR3, taken from reference TRBV11-2 and TRBJ2-7): EAGVAQSPRYKIIEKRQSVAFWCNPISGHATLYWYQQILGQGPKLLIQFQNNGVVDDSQLPKDRFSAERLKGVDSTLKIQPAKLEDSAVYLCASSLMSSGRYEQYFGPGTRLTVT.

J is TRBJ2-1 and V is TRBV11-2; 7 bases are a match to TRBD2. The CDR3 length is 16 residues. Germline assignment: CDR1 SGHAT and CDR2 FQNNGV. Losses at the gene ends were 4 bases for V and 8 bases for J; bases not matched to a gene: 14. CDR3 DNA sequence: TGTGCCAGCAGCTCCGGACTGGCGGGAGCTTACGATGAGCAGTTCTTC. This gives the protein CASSSGLAGAYDEQFF. Full variable domain (rest looked up from reference TRBV11-2 and TRBJ2-1): EAGVAQSPRYKIIEKRQSVAFWCNPISGHATLYWYQQILGQGPKLLIQFQNNGVVDDSQLPKDRFSAERLKGVDSTLKIQPAKLEDSAVYLCASSSGLAGAYDEQFFGPGTRLTVL.

This clonotype appeared once. The rearrangement links TRBV6-1 to TRBJ2-1, with 8 bases matching TRBD2. This CDR3 comprises 18 residues. Germline V gives CDR1 MNHNS, CDR2 SASEGT. With 6 bases clipped from V and 6 bases from J, the junction kept 19 bases outside the gene matches. The CDR3 DNA is TGTGCCAGCAGGTGGTCCGCGATGACGGGAGGGCTGTTCAATGAGCAGTTCTTC. Translating gives CASRWSAMTGGLFNEQFF.

The chain couples TRBV12-3 or TRBV12-4 to TRBJ2-2; a possible D gene is TRBD2 (5 bases). Trimming removed 3 bases from V and 16 bases from J, with 27 bases in between. This CDR3 region has 16 residues. The CDR3 bases are TGTGCCAGCAGTTTGGAGGAACCGTGGAACACCGGGGAGACGTTTTTT. It codes for CASSLEEPWNTGETFF.

Comment on this clonotype: A read error may produce the germline difference seen at one junction end. V is TRBV11-2 and J is TRBJ1-2; possibly TRBD1 for D (5 bases). The V gene's germline CDR1 is SGHAT and CDR2 FQNNGV. The CDR3 has 15 amino acids. The CDR3 nucleotides read TGTGTCAGCAGCTTAGCCGGACAAGGTTACTATGGCTACACCTTC. The encoded protein is CVSSLAGQGYYGYTF.